The source of this T cell receptor (beta chain) is a study of T cells in Graves' hyperthyroidism and ophthalmopathy. Each diagnosis was grounded in clinical symptoms, serum thyroxine and TRAb, thyroid ultrasound, and orbital computed tomography. The V gene's germline CDR1 is SGHVS and CDR2 FQNEAQ. CDR3 length: 14 residues. Trimming pared 8 bases from V and 3 bases from J, leaving 16 bases between. Amplified TCR beta CDR3 regions came from RNA transcripts. Primed by the HTBI set, a first-round RT-PCR was run on the TCR CDR3. MiXCR, run by TCRdb on the multiplex PCR reads, gives a single entry per CDR3 protein. The sample has 300,000 to 400,000 distinct CDR3 sequences, over 15% seen once; the top ten hold about 49%.

Sequences were obtained from blood. This chain uses TRBV7-8 with TRBJ2-5; no clear D. The clonotype was recovered from a woman between 45 and 65 years old with Graves' hyperthyroidism. The CDR3 here is CASGRSHLEETQYF. The CDR3 coding sequence is TGTGCCAGCGGCCGCAGCCACCTGGAAGAGACCCAGTACTTC.